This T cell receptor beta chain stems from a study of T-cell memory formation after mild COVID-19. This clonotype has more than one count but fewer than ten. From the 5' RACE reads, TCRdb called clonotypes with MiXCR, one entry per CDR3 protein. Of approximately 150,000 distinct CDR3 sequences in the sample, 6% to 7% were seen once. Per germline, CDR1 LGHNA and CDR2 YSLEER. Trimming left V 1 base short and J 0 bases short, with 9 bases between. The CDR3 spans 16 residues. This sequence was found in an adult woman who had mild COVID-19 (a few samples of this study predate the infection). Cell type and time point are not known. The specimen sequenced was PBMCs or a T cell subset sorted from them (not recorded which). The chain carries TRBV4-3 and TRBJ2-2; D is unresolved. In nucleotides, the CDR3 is TGCGCCAGCAGCCAAGGTCCCATCACGAACACCGGGGAGCTGTTTTTT. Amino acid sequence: CASSQGPITNTGELFF.